What follows are 5 T cell receptor beta chains derived from one specimen sequenced in a study of blood T cell repertoires in COVID-19. Here immunoSEQ multiplex PCR was the method, and the copy in TCRdb shows in-frame clones only, minus some. This table holds over 250,000 clones, 85% to 90% found once. Sequenced material: peripheral blood. These receptors were obtained from a woman aged 45-59 years with COVID-19, enrolled during active disease.

The chain combines TRBV6-5 with TRBJ2-7; tentatively, D is TRBD2 (5 bases). Germline lookup yields CDR1 MNHEY and CDR2 SVGAGI. The V and J ends lost 5 bases and 0 bases respectively, with 11 bases between them. The CDR3 contains 14 residues. Here the CDR3 DNA reads TGTGCCAGCAGTAGGACTGTGAGCTCCTACGAGCAGTACTTC. This translates into CASSRTVSSYEQYF.

The J gene is TRBJ1-4, the V gene TRBV25-1, with D perhaps matching TRBD1 (6 bases). Trimming left V 2 bases short and J 2 bases short, with 15 bases between. This CDR3 comprises 17 residues. CDR1 MGHDK and CDR2 SYGVNS come from the germline V gene. The CDR3 bases are TGTGCCAGCAGTGAAGGGGGCCGGGGAATCACTAATGAAAAACTGTTTTTT. Translating it yields CASSEGGRGITNEKLFF.

This chain uses TRBV5-8 with TRBJ2-7; D is ambiguous. Germline CDR1 reads SGHTS; CDR2 reads YDEGEE. This CDR3 contains 11 residues. Trimming removed 4 bases at V and 4 bases at J, with 6 bases between. CDR3 residues: CASSLIYEQYF. The DNA for the CDR3 is TGTGCCAGCAGCCTTATATACGAGCAGTACTTC.

CDR3 coding DNA: TGTGCCAGCAGTCCCAACAGCGGGAGTATCTACGAGCAGTACTTC. Protein product: CASSPNSGSIYEQYF. The chain is built from TRBV28 and TRBJ2-7, with TRBD2 matching over 8 bases. CDR1 is MDHEN and CDR2 is SYDVKM in the germline V gene. The V gene end was trimmed by 5 bases and the J gene end by 3 bases; junction bases not matched to a gene: 9. CDR3 length: 15 residues.

In its sample, this clone was seen once. J is TRBJ1-1 and V is TRBV7-2; D uncertain. The CDR3 spans 13 residues. V was pared by 4 bases and J by 5 bases, with 11 bases between. The germline V gene has CDR1 SGHTA and CDR2 FQGNSA. DNA for the CDR3: TGTGCCAGCAGCTCACGGGTTGGGACTGAAGCTTTCTTT. Translated: CASSSRVGTEAFF.